The rows below give T cell receptor beta chains drawn from one sample of a study of regulatory T cells in long-lasting Graves disease. Each CDR3 protein gets one entry after TCRdb re-called the multiplex PCR reads with MiXCR. Among some 250,000 distinct CDR3 sequences, around 18% were seen once, and the ten largest hold approximately 20%. Sequencing used peripheral blood mononuclear cells (PBMCs), obtained at new diagnosis, from a patient treated with antithyroid drugs. The receptor set was obtained from a female donor with Graves disease. CDR3s include the opening cysteine and the closing phenylalanine or tryptophan. The order of the fields is V gene, CDR3 length, CDR3 protein.

V: TRBV5-1
length: 12
CDR3: CASSLSSYGYTF

V: TRBV25-1
length: 14
CDR3: CASSENLVNQPQHF

V: TRBV4-1
length: 13
CDR3: CASSFQDSQPQHF

V: TRBV13
length: 17
CDR3: CASSPRTSGRSTDTQYF

V: TRBV20-1
length: 15
CDR3: CSAREGGDIRTEAFF

V: TRBV20-1
length: 13
CDR3: CSAIPLDSYEQYF

V: TRBV20-1
length: 18
CDR3: CSARAGFHQGDFNYGYTF

V: TRBV11-3
length: 12
CDR3: CASSLVEDEQFF

V: TRBV12-3/TRBV12-4
length: 14
CDR3: CASSWTGSTDTQYF

V: TRBV19
length: 9
CDR3: CASKLEQYF

V: TRBV28
length: 16
CDR3: CASSFSAGGDTWELFF

V: TRBV5-5
length: 15
CDR3: CASSLFVYSNQPQHF

V: TRBV6-1
length: 13
CDR3: CASRHRDNYGYTF

V: TRBV2
length: 16
CDR3: CASSATGTRVGQPQHF

V: TRBV12-3/TRBV12-4
length: 12
CDR3: CASSLDQETQYF

V: TRBV5-1
length: 12
CDR3: CASRYPQDEQFF

V: TRBV7-9
length: 12
CDR3: CASSWGTYEQYF

V: TRBV27
length: 13
CDR3: CASSRGHIETQYF

V: TRBV29-1
length: 13
CDR3: CSVVREESVEQYF

V: TRBV19
length: 18
CDR3: CASSQGQGRRGSNQPQHF

V: TRBV14
length: 15
CDR3: CASSHAYRGRGKLFF

V: TRBV18
length: 17
CDR3: CASSPTTGGAAQGTQYF

V: TRBV19
length: 14
CDR3: CASMPRGTGDGYTF

V: TRBV5-8
length: 14
CDR3: CASPENLVWDTQYF

V: TRBV10-2
length: 15
CDR3: CASSEPFTGNTEAFF

V: TRBV18
length: 14
CDR3: CASMDVEMNTEAFF